Sequencing of this TCR beta chain was carried out in a study of blood T cell repertoires in COVID-19. At the level of the study: COVID-19 samples, acute and convalescent, were from the United States, Italy and Spain.

Enrollment of patients from Seattle took place during active infection, with longitudinal follow-up. The data were produced by immunoSEQ multiplex PCR, yet TCRdb's version contains in-frame clones alone and is incomplete. The sample has approximately 78,000 clones, approximately 90% seen once. The CDR3 covers 13 residues. Trimming cost V 5 bases and J 7 bases, with 12 bases left between them. CDR1 LGHDT and CDR2 YNNKEL come from the germline V gene (reference sequence). This TCR was sampled from a man aged 50-60 years with COVID-19, enrolled during active disease. The sample was peripheral blood. This chain links TRBV3-1 (or the pseudogene TRBV3-2) with TRBJ1-5; possible D gene TRBD1, 6 bases. CDR3 in amino acids: CASSTGSVQPQHF. Written as DNA, the CDR3 is TGTGCCAGCAGCACAGGGTCTGTCCAGCCCCAGCATTTT.